The 30 T cell receptor beta chains in this list originate from one sample, sequenced in a study of beta chain features in type 1 diabetes. TCRB transcripts that were expressed got sequenced, as all of the isolated RNA had been reverse transcribed. The assay was immunoSEQ multiplex PCR, and TCRdb's table has in-frame clones only and misses some. Found here are 450,000 to 600,000 clones, approximately 30% of them singletons; the top ten hold about 0.065%. The sequencing sample was made of naive CD4+ T cells from blood. Every receptor here comes from a man aged 18 to 30 in good health.

This clone was observed a handful of times. V and J are TRBV29-1 and TRBJ2-7, with TRBD1 matching over 10 bases. Trimming took 4 bases from V and 5 from J; bases not matched to a gene: 5. CDR1 and CDR2 from the germline V gene are SQVTM and ANQGSEA. CDR3 length: 13 residues. This CDR3 reads CSVAGQGTHEQYF. DNA for the CDR3: TGCAGCGTTGCGGGACAGGGGACCCACGAGCAGTACTTC.

The chain employs TRBV4-3 and TRBJ2-3; perhaps TRBD1 as D (7 bases). This CDR3 has 15 amino acids. Looked up from germline, CDR1 is LGHNA and CDR2 is YSLEER. Trimming removed 0 bases from V and 6 bases from J, with 13 bases in between. The CDR3 DNA follows: TGCGCCAGCAGCCAAGACAGGGGGAGGCCCGATACGCAGTATTTT. It encodes CASSQDRGRPDTQYF.

This clone was seen a handful of times. The V and J genes are TRBV7-9 and TRBJ2-7; the D gene could be TRBD1 or TRBD2 (5 bases each). This CDR3 contains 12 residues. CDR1 is SEHNR, CDR2 FQNEAQ, per germline (reference sequence). Trimming shortened V by 5 bases and J by 6 bases, and 11 bases separated the two germline ends. The CDR3 reads CASSRGDLEQYF. CDR3 in DNA: TGTGCCAGCAGCCGAGGGGACCTCGAGCAGTACTTC.

V is TRBV30 and J is TRBJ2-7; no firm D call. V gave up 0 bases and J gave up 1 base, with 10 bases separating them. This CDR3 has 14 amino acids. Germline CDR1 reads GTSNPN; CDR2 reads SVGIG (reference sequence). CDR3 protein: CAWSVLAGSYEQYF. CDR3 DNA: TGTGCCTGGAGTGTACTTGCCGGTTCCTACGAGCAGTACTTC.

This clone was seen a handful of times. CDR3 sequence (DNA): TGCAGTGCTCACGGACTGACTGAAGCTTTCTTT. Protein product: CSAHGLTEAFF. This rearrangement joins TRBV20-1 to TRBJ1-1; D ambiguous. V lost 5 bases and J lost 5, with 9 bases in between. Germline V gene sequence: CDR1 DFQATT, CDR2 SNEGSKA (reference sequence). The CDR3 contains 11 residues.

The chain joins TRBV30 to TRBJ2-5, with D perhaps matching TRBD2 (6 bases). The CDR3 is 13 amino acids. Germline V lookup: CDR1 GTSNPN, CDR2 SVGIG (reference sequence). Deletions cut 5 bases from V and 0 bases from J, with 10 bases between. The CDR3 here is CAWGGDYQETQYF. CDR3 DNA: TGTGCCTGGGGAGGGGACTACCAAGAGACCCAGTACTTC. The whole variable domain, filled in from reference TRBV30 and TRBJ2-5, reads SQTIHQWPATLVQPVGSPLSLECTVEGTSNPNLYWYRQAAGRGLQLLFYSVGIGQISSEVPQNLSASRPQDRQFILSSKKLLLSDSGFYLCAWGGDYQETQYFGPGTRLLVL.

This rearrangement joins TRBV29-1 to TRBJ2-1, with 7 positions matching TRBD1. This CDR3 is built from 16 residues. Germline V CDR1 and CDR2: SQVTM, ANQGSEA. With V trimmed by 0 bases and J by 0 bases, 5 bases remained unmatched. CDR3 sequence: CSVEDGKGASYNEQFF. The CDR3, as DNA: TGCAGCGTTGAAGATGGGAAGGGGGCCTCCTACAATGAGCAGTTCTTC.

This clone appeared a few times. The J gene is TRBJ2-7, the V gene TRBV29-1, with TRBD1 matching over 7 bases. The CDR3 contains 13 residues. Germline CDR1 and CDR2: SQVTM and ANQGSEA. V lost 0 bases to trimming and J lost 5 bases; unmatched junction nucleotides: 4. The CDR3 DNA is TGCAGCGTTGAAGAAACAGGGGTGGACGAGCAGTACTTC. Translation: CSVEETGVDEQYF.

The chain is built from TRBV29-1 and TRBJ2-7, with 10 bases fitting TRBD1. CDR3 length: 14 amino acids. The ends lost 7 bases at V and 2 bases at J; junction bases unmatched: 8. Germline values: CDR1 SQVTM, CDR2 ANQGSEA. The CDR3 sequence is CSGPRDRGAYEQYF. The CDR3 nucleotides read TGCAGCGGGCCGAGGGACAGGGGCGCCTACGAGCAGTACTTC.

This chain links TRBV6-5 with TRBJ2-3; D is unresolved. The V end was cut by 2 bases, the J end by 2 bases, with 5 bases between. The length of the CDR3 is 13 residues. Looked up from germline, CDR1 is MNHEY and CDR2 is SVGAGI. The CDR3 DNA reads TGTGCCAGCAGTTACGATATCACAGATACGCAGTATTTT. Its translation: CASSYDITDTQYF.

The rearrangement uses TRBV5-1 and TRBJ2-3; D may match TRBD1 or TRBD2 (5 bases each). Per the germline V gene, CDR1 is SGHRS and CDR2 is YFSETQ. V was trimmed by 4 bases and J by 0 bases, leaving 12 bases between them. The length of the CDR3 is 15 residues. The CDR3 is CASSQTGRSTDTQYF. For the CDR3, the DNA is TGCGCCAGCAGCCAGACGGGACGGAGCACAGATACGCAGTATTTT.

This clone was counted a few times. Different DNA sequences within this sample yield the same CDR3. V is TRBV10-3 and J is TRBJ2-7; D not resolved. Trimming removed 4 bases at V and 1 base at J, with 2 bases between. This CDR3 spans 11 amino acids. Germline V gene sequence: CDR1 ENHRY, CDR2 SYGVKD. The DNA for the CDR3 is TGTGCCATCAGTGCTTCCTACGAGCAGTACTTC. This translates into CAISASYEQYF.

In this sample, this clone turned up a few times. The chain joins TRBV29-1 to TRBJ2-3; 7 positions match TRBD2. The length of the CDR3 is 14 residues. The junction had 6 bases not matched to a gene; V was cut back by 6 bases and J by 0 bases. Germline-derived CDR1 and CDR2 are SQVTM and ANQGSEA. CDR3 sequence reads: CSVPSGASTDTQYF. The CDR3 DNA reads TGCAGCGTCCCTAGCGGAGCAAGCACAGATACGCAGTATTTT.

The rearrangement uses TRBV2 and TRBJ2-3, with 12 bases matching TRBD1. The CDR3 consists of 17 residues. Germline loops: CDR1 SNHLY, CDR2 FYNNEI. With 6 bases clipped from V and 2 bases from J, the junction kept 9 bases outside the gene matches. The CDR3 reads CASSPRDRGLYTDTQYF. The CDR3 region has the DNA TGTGCCAGCAGCCCTCGGGACAGGGGGCTCTACACAGATACGCAGTATTTT.

The V and J genes are TRBV30 and TRBJ1-2; a possible D gene is TRBD1 (6 bases). The CDR3 totals 13 residues. Germline values: CDR1 GTSNPN, CDR2 SVGIG (reference sequence). V was shortened by 2 bases and J by 8 bases, with 15 bases between the two germline ends. CDR3 bases: TGTGCCTGGAGTTTAAGACAGGACGGGGGCTACACCTTC. This codes for CAWSLRQDGGYTF.

The V and J genes are TRBV30 and TRBJ1-5; D not certain. Germline V CDR1 and CDR2: GTSNPN, SVGIG (reference sequence). This CDR3 spans 13 amino acids. V lost 0 bases to trimming and J lost 11 bases, with 14 bases between them. The CDR3 protein is CAWSVGGRPTQHF. The CDR3 DNA sequence: TGTGCCTGGAGTGTAGGCGGACGACCGACCCAGCATTTT.

This clone has only a few counts. The chain recombines TRBV7-9 with TRBJ2-7, with 14 positions matching TRBD2. The ends lost 5 bases at V and 7 bases at J; junction bases unmatched: 13. The germline V gene encodes CDR1 SEHNR and CDR2 FQNEAQ (reference sequence). CDR3 length equals 17 residues. DNA for the CDR3: TGTGCCAGCAGCCCGTACCCGACTAGCGGGAGGGCCGGGGAGCAGTACTTC. Protein product: CASSPYPTSGRAGEQYF.

This clone came up a few times. The rearrangement joins TRBV7-9 to TRBJ2-7; no definite D call. The germline V gene encodes CDR1 SEHNR and CDR2 FQNEAQ (reference sequence). This CDR3 has 11 amino acids. V lost 5 bases to trimming and J lost 3 bases, with 5 bases between them. The CDR3 loop reads CASSQIYEQYF. Written as DNA, the CDR3 is TGTGCCAGCAGCCAGATCTACGAGCAGTACTTC.

The genes are TRBV7-8 and TRBJ2-3; a weak D match, TRBD1 (6 bases). Germline V gene data show CDR1 as SGHVS and CDR2 as FQNEAQ. The CDR3 consists of 16 residues. V was clipped by 0 bases and J by 3 bases, with 13 bases between them. This chain's CDR3 is CASSLARVGGTDTQYF. CDR3 in DNA: TGTGCCAGCAGCTTAGCGCGGGTAGGGGGAACAGATACGCAGTATTTT. The variable domain in full, with the rest retrieved from reference TRBV7-8 and TRBJ2-3, is GAGVSQSPRYKVAKRGQDVALRCDPISGHVSLFWYQQALGQGPEFLTYFQNEAQLDKSGLPSDRFFAERPEGSVSTLKIQRTQQEDSAVYLCASSLARVGGTDTQYFGPGTRLTVL.

The CDR3 protein is CASSPTGPNYEQYF. The DNA for the CDR3 is TGCGCCAGCAGCCCGACAGGGCCTAACTACGAGCAGTACTTC. The chain links TRBV5-1 to TRBJ2-7, with 7 bases matching TRBD1. Germline assignment: CDR1 SGHRS and CDR2 YFSETQ. Trimming took 4 bases from V and 3 from J; bases not matched to a gene: 7. The CDR3 extends over 14 amino acids.

This clone was picked up a small number of times. The V gene is TRBV7-6, the J gene TRBJ2-1; 10 nucleotides align to TRBD2. The V segment lost 0 bases and the J segment 2 bases; nucleotides outside the gene matches: 4. This CDR3 has 17 amino acids. Per germline, CDR1 SGHVS and CDR2 FNYEAQ. CDR3 loop: CASSLAASGRPYNEQFF. The DNA for the CDR3 is TGTGCCAGCAGCTTAGCAGCTAGCGGGAGACCCTACAATGAGCAGTTCTTC.

The chain carries TRBV29-1 and TRBJ2-1; the D call may be TRBD1 or TRBD2 (6 bases each). V was shortened by 3 bases and J by 7 bases, with 16 bases between the two germline ends. Germline lookup yields CDR1 SQVTM and CDR2 ANQGSEA. The CDR3 loop spans 14 amino acids. CDR3 in amino acids: CSVDGGLGGNEQFF. Written as DNA, the CDR3 is TGCAGCGTTGATGGGGGGCTTGGAGGGAATGAGCAGTTCTTC.

The J gene is TRBJ2-3, the V gene TRBV18; D call uncertain. The germline V and J ends were trimmed by 0 bases and 2 bases, with 12 bases remaining between them. The CDR3 runs to 16 residues. Germline CDR1 KGHSH, CDR2 LQKENI. The CDR3 here is CASSPPGMWATDTQYF. CDR3 nucleotides: TGTGCCAGCTCACCACCTGGTATGTGGGCCACAGATACGCAGTATTTT.

V gene TRBV2 combines with J gene TRBJ2-1, with 11 bases that match TRBD1. Per the germline V gene, CDR1 is SNHLY and CDR2 is FYNNEI. The CDR3 length is 16 residues. V shed 4 bases, J shed 3 bases, and the junction held 5 bases outside the gene matches. The CDR3 sequence is CASSGTGGFLYNEQFF. The CDR3 DNA reads as TGTGCCAGCAGTGGGACAGGGGGCTTCCTCTACAATGAGCAGTTCTTC.

The CDR3: CASSLASGVYNEQFF. The CDR3 DNA reads as TGTGCCAGCAGCTTAGCTAGCGGAGTCTACAATGAGCAGTTCTTC. This sequence joins TRBV11-2 and TRBJ2-1; 7 positions match TRBD2. Germline V gene lookup returns CDR1 SGHAT and CDR2 FQNNGV. Trimming at V came to 1 base and at J to 3 bases, leaving 3 bases not matched to a gene. The CDR3 is 15 residues long.

About this clone: Other DNA sequences of this sample code for an identical CDR3. The rearrangement joins TRBV2 to TRBJ2-3, with D hard to call. This CDR3 contains 12 residues. Germline CDR1 and CDR2: SNHLY and FYNNEI. Trimming took 11 bases from V and 3 from J, leaving 12 bases between them. The CDR3 DNA reads TGTGCCTCCAGTGCTCTTACAGATACGCAGTATTTT. Its protein product is CASSALTDTQYF. Variable domain in full (rest from reference TRBV2 and TRBJ2-3): EPEVTQTPSHQVTQMGQEVILRCVPISNHLYFYWYRQILGQKVEFLVSFYNNEISEKSEIFDDQFSVERPDGSNFTLKIRSTKLEDSAMYFCASSALTDTQYFGPGTRLTVL.

V and J are TRBV30 and TRBJ2-3; maybe TRBD1 (5 bases). Germline V gene data show CDR1 as GTSNPN and CDR2 as SVGIG (reference sequence). V was trimmed by 6 bases and J by 5 bases, leaving 21 bases between them. The CDR3 runs 15 residues. The DNA for the CDR3 is TGTGCCTGCCGAAAGGGGCTAGGAGCCCAAGATACGCAGTATTTT. Translated: CACRKGLGAQDTQYF.

The chain combines TRBV30 with TRBJ1-2; no clear D gene. Per the germline V gene, CDR1 is GTSNPN and CDR2 is SVGIG (reference sequence). Trimming stripped 1 base from V and 8 bases from J, with 17 bases between. CDR3 length: 14 residues. The DNA for the CDR3 is TGTGCCTGGAGTGGGTCAGAGCTGGCTGGAGGCTACACCTTC. Protein product: CAWSGSELAGGYTF.

This rearrangement joins TRBV6-5 to TRBJ2-7; D is possibly TRBD1 (5 bases). The CDR3 is made up of 14 amino acids. With 5 bases removed from V and 7 bases from J, the gap between germline ends came to 18 bases. In germline, CDR1 is MNHEY, CDR2 SVGAGI. CDR3 in DNA: TGTGCCAGCAGTCTTAGGACAAGTAAAGGGGAGCAGTACTTC. Amino acids: CASSLRTSKGEQYF.

This clone was counted a few times. The gene calls are TRBV30 and TRBJ2-2, with 11 positions matching TRBD2. CDR1 GTSNPN and CDR2 SVGIG come from the germline V gene (reference sequence). V shed 6 bases and J 4 bases; nucleotides not matched to a gene: 7. This CDR3 is 15 amino acids long. CDR3 amino acids: CACGTSGSGTGELFF. CDR3 nucleotide sequence: TGTGCCTGCGGTACTAGCGGGAGTGGCACCGGGGAGCTGTTTTTT.